This entry lists 18 T cell receptor beta chains sequenced from one sample in a study of blood T cell repertoires in COVID-19. Generated by immunoSEQ multiplex PCR, the TCRdb table keeps only in-frame clones and is missing some. This sample has about 200,000 clones, with approximately 84% found just once. The sequencing input was peripheral blood. The receptors derive from an elderly woman with acute or convalescent COVID-19.

The chain links TRBV5-1 to TRBJ2-1, with 8 bases aligning to TRBD2. CDR1 SGHRS and CDR2 YFSETQ come from the germline V gene. Germline trimming cut 4 bases from V and 1 base from J; bases unmatched to any gene: 7. CDR3 size: 16 residues. The CDR3 bases are TGCGCCAGCAGCGTCTCCGGGACTAGTTCCTACAATGAGCAGTTCTTC. Translation gives CASSVSGTSSYNEQFF.

This clone has only one observation. This chain joins TRBV6-5 and TRBJ1-5; D gene uncertain. Germline loops: CDR1 MNHEY, CDR2 SVGAGI. Trimming removed 5 bases from V and 0 bases from J, with 8 bases in between. The CDR3 consists of 14 residues. This chain's CDR3 is CASSQTYSNQPQHF. The CDR3 DNA reads TGTGCCAGCAGTCAAACCTATAGCAATCAGCCCCAGCATTTT.

CDR3 protein: CASSLREIGELFF. The CDR3 DNA is TGTGCCAGCAGTTTGCGGGAGATCGGGGAGCTGTTTTTT. The J gene is TRBJ2-2, the V gene TRBV12-3 or TRBV12-4, with 7 bases fitting TRBD2. The J segment lost 7 bases and the V segment lost 3 bases, leaving 2 bases of the junction unmatched. The CDR3 runs 13 residues.

The chain links TRBV9 to TRBJ2-6; TRBD2 might be the D (5 bases). CDR1 is SGDLS and CDR2 is YYNGEE in the germline V gene. This CDR3 comprises 15 residues. V lost 3 bases, J lost 0 bases, and 7 bases lay in between. DNA of the CDR3: TGTGCCAGCAGCGGAGGGCGCTCTGGGGCCAACGTCCTGACTTTC. This encodes CASSGGRSGANVLTF.

The rearrangement uses TRBV18 and TRBJ1-1, with D unresolved. CDR1 and CDR2 from the germline V gene are KGHSH and LQKENI. V was trimmed by 6 bases and J by 0 bases, leaving 14 bases between them. This CDR3 comprises 15 residues. DNA of the CDR3: TGTGCCAGCTCCTACAGCCCATCCATGAACACTGAAGCTTTCTTT. Translated: CASSYSPSMNTEAFF.

This clone occurred once. The chain links TRBV7-8 to TRBJ2-3; D is unresolved. Germline V gives CDR1 SGHVS, CDR2 FQNEAQ. The CDR3 extends over 13 amino acids. V was trimmed by 1 base and J by 7 bases, leaving 9 bases between them. CDR3: CASSLVGWNTQYF. Written as DNA, the CDR3 is TGTGCCAGCAGCTTAGTCGGGTGGAATACGCAGTATTTT.

The chain combines TRBV7-2 with TRBJ1-5; 8 bases map to TRBD1. Germline-derived CDR1 and CDR2 are SGHTA and FQGNSA. The CDR3 length is 15 residues. V trimming: 5 bases; J trimming: 5 bases; junction bases outside the gene matches: 8. The CDR3 DNA is TGTGCCAGCAGCGCGTACAGGGGGGTAGATCAGCCCCAGCATTTT. Encoded protein: CASSAYRGVDQPQHF.

The rearrangement uses TRBV28 and TRBJ1-2, with D possibly being TRBD1 (6 bases). Deletions cut 4 bases from V and 7 bases from J, with 13 bases between. CDR1 and CDR2 (germline): MDHEN, SYDVKM. This CDR3 comprises 13 residues. CDR3 amino acids: CASSSYRAVGYTF. The CDR3 nucleotides are TGTGCCAGCAGTTCATACAGGGCGGTTGGCTACACCTTC.

This chain links TRBV7-2 with TRBJ1-5; D unresolved. Germline V gives CDR1 SGHTA, CDR2 FQGNSA. The CDR3 totals 14 residues. Trimming shortened V by 1 base and J by 4 bases, and 8 bases separated the two germline ends. CDR3 coding DNA: TGTGCCAGCAGCTTAGGGAGCGGGAATCAGCCCCAGCATTTT. Translated: CASSLGSGNQPQHF. Drawing the rest from reference TRBV7-2 and TRBJ1-5, the complete variable domain is GAGVSQSPSNKVTEKGKDVELRCDPISGHTALYWYRQSLGQGLEFLIYFQGNSAPDKSGLPSDRFSAERTGGSVSTLTIQRTQQEDSAVYLCASSLGSGNQPQHFGDGTRLSIL.

This clone was counted many times. The gene calls are TRBV5-4 and TRBJ2-1; perhaps TRBD1 as D (5 bases). CDR1 SGHNT and CDR2 YYREEE come from the germline V gene (reference sequence). V lost 7 bases, J lost 5 bases, and 10 bases lay in between. The CDR3 covers 12 residues. Written as DNA, the CDR3 is TGTGCCAGCTCCCGGACAAACAATGAGCAGTTCTTC. Translated: CASSRTNNEQFF.

This chain connects TRBV12-3 or TRBV12-4 to TRBJ2-5, with 7 bases fitting TRBD2. Germline trimming cut 3 bases from V and 5 bases from J; bases unmatched to any gene: 3. This CDR3 contains 13 residues. The CDR3 loop is CASSLVGGETQYF. In nucleotides, the CDR3 is TGTGCCAGCAGTTTGGTCGGGGGGGAGACCCAGTACTTC.

V is TRBV5-1 and J is TRBJ1-2, with D maybe TRBD1 (6 bases). This CDR3 region has 14 residues. V gave up 4 bases and J gave up 2 bases, with 12 bases separating them. CDR1 and CDR2 from the germline V gene are SGHRS and YFSETQ. The CDR3 loop reads CASSAGGQNYGYTF. CDR3 coding DNA: TGCGCCAGCAGCGCCGGTGGACAGAACTATGGCTACACCTTC. Filled out from reference TRBV5-1 and TRBJ1-2, the complete variable domain reads KAGVTQTPRYLIKTRGQQVTLSCSPISGHRSVSWYQQTPGQGLQFLFEYFSETQRNKGNFPGRFSGRQFSNSRSEMNVSTLELGDSALYLCASSAGGQNYGYTFGSGTRLTVV.

The rearrangement joins TRBV10-1 to TRBJ2-7; a possible D gene is TRBD2 (6 bases). The CDR3 spans 16 residues. Germline V CDR1 and CDR2: WNHNN, SYGVQD (reference sequence). V dropped 3 bases and J dropped 7 bases, with 22 bases sitting between them. Here the CDR3 reads CASSETRDSLRREQYF. The CDR3 DNA follows: TGCGCCAGCAGTGAAACCCGGGACTCCCTGCGGCGGGAGCAGTACTTC.

The genes are TRBV5-1 and TRBJ1-1; D not resolved. Trimming took 3 bases from V and 0 from J, leaving 9 bases between them. The CDR3 sequence is 14 residues long. Germline values: CDR1 SGHRS, CDR2 YFSETQ. CDR3 sequence reads: CASSSNTVNTEAFF. DNA for the CDR3: TGCGCCAGCAGCTCGAATACAGTGAACACTGAAGCTTTCTTT.

The chain uses TRBV5-1 and TRBJ1-3; possible D gene TRBD1, 5 bases. Germline-derived CDR1 and CDR2 are SGHRS and YFSETQ. This CDR3 region has 14 residues. Trimming left V 0 bases short and J 4 bases short, with 8 bases between. The CDR3 sequence: CASSLAGRGNTIYF. Here the CDR3 DNA reads TGCGCCAGCAGCTTGGCAGGGCGCGGAAACACCATATATTTT.

In its sample, this clone was seen once. The rearrangement uses TRBV12-5 and TRBJ1-5; no firm D call. Trimming left V 0 bases short and J 4 bases short, with 13 bases between. This CDR3 spans 16 amino acids. Germline V gene sequence: CDR1 LGHNT, CDR2 FRNRAP. CDR3 in amino acids: CASGLVLFLLNQPQHF. CDR3 DNA: TGTGCTAGTGGTTTGGTATTATTCCTCCTAAATCAGCCCCAGCATTTT.

The chain has TRBV5-4 and TRBJ2-1, with D possibly TRBD1 on 5 matching bases. V lost 1 base and J lost 1, with 9 bases in between. In germline, CDR1 is SGHNT, CDR2 YYREEE (reference sequence). CDR3 size: 15 residues. CDR3 sequence reads: CASSLSQGSYNEQFF. The CDR3 bases are TGTGCCAGCAGCTTGAGCCAGGGTTCCTACAATGAGCAGTTCTTC. The full variable domain, its missing parts supplied by reference TRBV5-4 and TRBJ2-1, is ETGVTQSPTHLIKTRGQQVTLRCSSQSGHNTVSWYQQALGQGPQFIFQYYREEENGRGNFPPRFSGLQFPNYSSELNVNALELDDSALYLCASSLSQGSYNEQFFGPGTRLTVL.

This chain links TRBV5-1 with TRBJ2-3; TRBD2 might be the D (5 bases). Trimming stripped 0 bases from V and 9 bases from J, with 14 bases between. Germline V CDR1 and CDR2: SGHRS, YFSETQ. This CDR3 spans 14 amino acids. This CDR3 is CASSLALDSATQYF. The CDR3 DNA reads as TGCGCCAGCAGCTTGGCCCTGGATAGCGCGACGCAGTATTTT.